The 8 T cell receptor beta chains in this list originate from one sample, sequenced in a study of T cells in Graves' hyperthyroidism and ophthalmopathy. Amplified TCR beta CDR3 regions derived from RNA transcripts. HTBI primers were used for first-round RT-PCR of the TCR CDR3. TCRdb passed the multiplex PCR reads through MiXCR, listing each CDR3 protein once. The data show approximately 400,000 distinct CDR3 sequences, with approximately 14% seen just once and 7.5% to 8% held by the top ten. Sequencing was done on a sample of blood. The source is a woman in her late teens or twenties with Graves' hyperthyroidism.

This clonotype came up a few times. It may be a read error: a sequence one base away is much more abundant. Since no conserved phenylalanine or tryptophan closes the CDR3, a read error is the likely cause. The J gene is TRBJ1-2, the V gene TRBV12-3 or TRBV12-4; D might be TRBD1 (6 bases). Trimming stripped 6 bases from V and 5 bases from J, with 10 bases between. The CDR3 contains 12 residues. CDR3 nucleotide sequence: TGTGCCAGCAGGGACAGCCTATATGGCTACACCCTC. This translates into CASRDSLYGYTL.

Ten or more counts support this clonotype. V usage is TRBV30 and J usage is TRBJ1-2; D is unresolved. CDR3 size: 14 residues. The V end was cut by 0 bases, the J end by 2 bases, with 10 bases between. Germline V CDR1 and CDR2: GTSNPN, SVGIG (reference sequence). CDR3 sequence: CAWSVGSGNYGYTF. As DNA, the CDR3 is TGTGCCTGGAGTGTAGGCAGTGGAAACTATGGCTACACCTTC. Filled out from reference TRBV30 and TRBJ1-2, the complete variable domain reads SQTIHQWPATLVQPVGSPLSLECTVEGTSNPNLYWYRQAAGRGLQLLFYSVGIGQISSEVPQNLSASRPQDRQFILSSKKLLLSDSGFYLCAWSVGSGNYGYTFGSGTRLTVV.

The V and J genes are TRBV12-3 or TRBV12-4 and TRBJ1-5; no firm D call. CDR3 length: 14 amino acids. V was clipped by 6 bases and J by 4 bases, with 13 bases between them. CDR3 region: CASSGPGKNQPQHF. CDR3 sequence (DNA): TGTGCCAGCAGCGGACCAGGAAAGAATCAGCCCCAGCATTTT.

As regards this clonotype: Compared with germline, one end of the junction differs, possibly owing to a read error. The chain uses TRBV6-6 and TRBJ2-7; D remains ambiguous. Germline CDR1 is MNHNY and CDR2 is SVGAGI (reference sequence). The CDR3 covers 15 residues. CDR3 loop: CASGYSFRSAYEQYF. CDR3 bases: TGTGCCAGCGGTTACTCATTCAGAAGTGCCTACGAGCAGTACTTC.

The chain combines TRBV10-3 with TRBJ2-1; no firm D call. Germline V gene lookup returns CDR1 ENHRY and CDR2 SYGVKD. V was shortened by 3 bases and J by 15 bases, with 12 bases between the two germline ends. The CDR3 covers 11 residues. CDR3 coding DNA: TGTGCCATCAGTGATCGAGAAGTTCGGTTCTTC. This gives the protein CAISDREVRFF.

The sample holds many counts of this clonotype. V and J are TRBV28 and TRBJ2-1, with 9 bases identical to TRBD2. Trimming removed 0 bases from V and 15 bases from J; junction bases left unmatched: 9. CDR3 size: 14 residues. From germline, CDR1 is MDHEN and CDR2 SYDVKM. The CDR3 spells CASSLWGREGQPFF. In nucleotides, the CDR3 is TGTGCCAGCAGTTTATGGGGGCGGGAGGGCCAGCCGTTCTTC.

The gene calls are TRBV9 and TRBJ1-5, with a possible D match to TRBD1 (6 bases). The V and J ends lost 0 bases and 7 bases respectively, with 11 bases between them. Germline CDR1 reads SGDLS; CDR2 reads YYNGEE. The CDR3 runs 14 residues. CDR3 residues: CASSVGARGQPQHF. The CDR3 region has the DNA TGTGCCAGCAGCGTAGGGGCAAGGGGGCAGCCCCAGCATTTT. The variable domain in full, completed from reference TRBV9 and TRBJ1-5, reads DSGVTQTPKHLITATGQRVTLRCSPRSGDLSVYWYQQSLDQGLQFLIQYYNGEERAKGNILERFSAQQFPDLHSELNLSSLELGDSALYFCASSVGARGQPQHFGDGTRLSIL.

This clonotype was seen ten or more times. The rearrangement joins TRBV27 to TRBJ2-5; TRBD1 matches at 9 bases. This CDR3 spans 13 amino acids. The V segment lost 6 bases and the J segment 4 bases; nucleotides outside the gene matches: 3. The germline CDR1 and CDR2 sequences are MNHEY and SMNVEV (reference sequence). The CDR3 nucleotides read TGTGCCAGCAGCCGGGGACAGGGAGAGACCCAGTACTTC. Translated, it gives CASSRGQGETQYF.